Shown below are 20 T cell receptor beta chains from a single sample sequenced in a study of shared clonotypes between healthy human individuals. CD45RO-negative, CCR7-selected cells formed the naive CD8 fraction, which excluded terminally differentiated effector memory CD45RA+ cells. Clones were sequenced by immunoSEQ multiplex PCR, and TCRdb holds only the in-frame ones, with some missing. The profile shows about 2.1 million clones, about 92% of them singletons. Sequencing was performed on naive CD8+ T cells from PBMCs. These receptors were obtained from a man younger than 35 in good health. Some clones in this sample may be carry-over from other donors' samples.

The V call is TRBV7-9, the J call TRBJ1-3; D is ambiguous. Trimming took 4 bases from V and 2 from J, leaving 3 bases between them. This CDR3 comprises 12 residues. Germline CDR1 SEHNR, CDR2 FQNEAQ (reference sequence). This CDR3 reads CASSWTGNTIYF. The CDR3 DNA is TGTGCCAGCAGCTGGACTGGAAACACCATATATTTT.

This clone was counted a single time. The chain combines TRBV28 with TRBJ1-2; D not certain. Between the trimmed V and J ends, which lost 6 bases and 1 base, there was a span of 21 bases. The germline V gene encodes CDR1 MDHEN and CDR2 SYDVKM. The CDR3 is 17 amino acids. The CDR3 DNA reads as TGTGCCAGCAGCGAACGACTACCCCCTGCGGGTAACTATGGCTACACCTTC. Its translation: CASSERLPPAGNYGYTF.

The rearrangement links TRBV5-4 to TRBJ2-2; maybe TRBD1 (5 bases). V lost 1 base to trimming and J lost 1 base, with 11 bases between them. There are 16 residues in the CDR3. In germline, CDR1 is SGHNT, CDR2 YYREEE (reference sequence). The CDR3 here is CASSLFSQGNTGELFF. The CDR3 DNA follows: TGTGCCAGCAGCTTGTTCTCGCAGGGGAACACCGGGGAGCTGTTTTTT.

Here the CDR3 DNA reads TGTGCCAGCAGTTACCAGACCGCCCATGGCTACACCTTC. This codes for CASSYQTAHGYTF. The V and J genes are TRBV6-6 and TRBJ1-2; D is undetermined. V lost 2 bases to trimming and J lost 6 bases, with 10 bases between them. Per germline, CDR1 MNHNY and CDR2 SVGAGI (reference sequence). CDR3 length: 13 amino acids.

Note on this clone: The same CDR3 also results from other DNA sequences found in this sample. The rearrangement links TRBV5-4 to TRBJ2-7; a weak D match, TRBD2 (5 bases). Trimming removed 3 bases at V and 3 bases at J, with 7 bases between. The CDR3 sequence is 12 residues long. Germline V gene lookup returns CDR1 SGHNT and CDR2 YYREEE (reference sequence). The CDR3 sequence: CASSSGSYEQYF. The CDR3 DNA follows: TGTGCCAGCAGCTCGGGGAGCTACGAGCAGTACTTC.

CDR3 loop: CASKGGPERTQYF. In DNA, the CDR3 is TGTGCCAGCAAAGGGGGGCCCGAAAGGACCCAGTACTTC. The V gene is TRBV6-5, the J gene TRBJ2-5, with D perhaps being TRBD1 or TRBD2 (6 bases each). Germline CDR1 and CDR2: MNHEY and SVGAGI. The CDR3 consists of 13 residues. V lost 7 bases and J lost 7, with 16 bases in between.

The genes are TRBV14 and TRBJ1-2, with 7 bases aligning to TRBD1. Losses at the gene ends were 6 bases for V and 8 bases for J; bases not matched to a gene: 9. Per the germline V gene, CDR1 is SGHDN and CDR2 is FVKESK. The CDR3 spans 13 residues. The CDR3 loop reads CASRETGSNGYTF. CDR3 DNA: TGTGCCAGCAGGGAGACAGGGTCGAACGGCTACACCTTC.

V and J are TRBV19 and TRBJ2-2; 9 bases agree with TRBD1. Germline trimming cut 5 bases from V and 3 bases from J; bases unmatched to any gene: 4. Germline assignment: CDR1 LNHDA and CDR2 SQIVND (reference sequence). CDR3 length equals 15 residues. The CDR3 DNA follows: TGTGCCAGTAGTGCCGGGACAGGGTACACCGGGGAGCTGTTTTTT. This encodes CASSAGTGYTGELFF.

This clone has just one count. This sequence joins TRBV4-1 and TRBJ1-1; TRBD1 is a possible D gene (5 bases). This CDR3 has 15 amino acids. Trimming stripped 3 bases from V and 4 bases from J, with 15 bases between. CDR1 and CDR2 from the germline V gene are MGHRA and YSYEKL. The CDR3 region is CASSHYFREGTEAFF. CDR3 sequence (DNA): TGCGCCAGCAGCCATTACTTCAGGGAAGGCACTGAAGCTTTCTTT.

This clone was recorded only once. This chain connects TRBV27 to TRBJ1-2; 12 bases line up with TRBD1. This CDR3 comprises 15 residues. CDR1 and CDR2 from the germline V gene are MNHEY and SMNVEV (reference sequence). The V and J ends lost 5 bases and 4 bases, in that order; junction bases with no gene match: 5. The CDR3: CASSLGTGGAYGYTF. The DNA for the CDR3 is TGTGCCAGCAGTCTGGGGACAGGGGGCGCCTATGGCTACACCTTC.

The DNA for the CDR3 is TGCGCCAGCAGCCAGAGGGACAGGGGGCGAGACTATGGCTACACCTTC. Encoded protein: CASSQRDRGRDYGYTF. The rearrangement uses TRBV4-1 and TRBJ1-2, with 12 bases identical to TRBD1. Losses at the gene ends were 3 bases for V and 3 bases for J; bases not matched to a gene: 5. Germline V gene data show CDR1 as MGHRA and CDR2 as YSYEKL. The CDR3 extends over 16 amino acids.

The gene calls are TRBV5-1 and TRBJ2-7; 10 bases map to TRBD2. CDR1 SGHRS and CDR2 YFSETQ come from the germline V gene. This CDR3 has 16 amino acids. Trimming cost V 4 bases and J 2 bases; bases outside gene matches: 9. The CDR3 DNA follows: TGCGCCAGCAGCAACCAAGGGCTAGCGGGAGCCTACGAGCAGTACTTC. Its protein product is CASSNQGLAGAYEQYF. Combining the CDR3 with reference TRBV5-1 and TRBJ2-7 gives the whole variable domain KAGVTQTPRYLIKTRGQQVTLSCSPISGHRSVSWYQQTPGQGLQFLFEYFSETQRNKGNFPGRFSGRQFSNSRSEMNVSTLELGDSALYLCASSNQGLAGAYEQYFGPGTRLTVT.

A word on this clone: The sample contains more than one DNA sequence encoding this CDR3. The rearrangement uses TRBV9 and TRBJ2-7; 7 bases line up with TRBD1. Germline V CDR1 and CDR2: SGDLS, YYNGEE. The V and J ends lost 4 bases and 2 bases, in that order; junction bases with no gene match: 6. The CDR3 contains 14 residues. The CDR3 bases are TGTGCCAGCAGCCCACGGGACAGTCCCTACGAGCAGTACTTC. Its translation: CASSPRDSPYEQYF.

The chain recombines TRBV4-3 with TRBJ2-7, with D perhaps matching TRBD2 (6 bases). This CDR3 region has 15 residues. Looked up from germline, CDR1 is LGHNA and CDR2 is YSLEER. V was shortened by 0 bases and J by 3 bases, with 12 bases between the two germline ends. The CDR3 here is CASSQETRALYEQYF. CDR3 DNA: TGCGCCAGCAGCCAAGAGACTAGGGCACTCTACGAGCAGTACTTC.

V is TRBV9 and J is TRBJ2-7; D unresolved. This CDR3 region has 14 residues. Germline CDR1 SGDLS, CDR2 YYNGEE. V was pared by 4 bases and J by 2 bases, with 13 bases between. In nucleotides, the CDR3 is TGTGCCAGCAGCCTGTTCGGCAGTGCCTACGAGCAGTACTTC. Its translation is CASSLFGSAYEQYF.

The rearrangement links TRBV6-5 to TRBJ2-7, with D maybe TRBD2 (5 bases). V was trimmed by 6 bases and J by 6 bases, leaving 12 bases between them. CDR1 MNHEY and CDR2 SVGAGI come from the germline V gene. CDR3 size: 12 residues. The CDR3 region has the DNA TGTGCCAGCAGCGCCATCGCGGGCGAGCAGTACTTC. Protein: CASSAIAGEQYF.

The chain recombines TRBV7-3 with TRBJ2-1; D may be TRBD2 (5 bases). The V gene's germline CDR1 is SGHTA and CDR2 FQGTGA. CDR3 length: 17 residues. Trimming pared 1 base from V and 0 bases from J, leaving 13 bases between. This chain's CDR3 is CASSLSAGGLSYNEQFF. Written as DNA, the CDR3 is TGTGCCAGCAGCTTAAGTGCGGGCGGGCTCTCCTACAATGAGCAGTTCTTC.

The V and J genes are TRBV6-6 and TRBJ2-2, with D possibly matching TRBD1 (7 bases). This CDR3 spans 16 amino acids. Germline V gene data show CDR1 as MNHNY and CDR2 as SVGAGI (reference sequence). V was cut by 2 bases and J by 7 bases, with 17 bases left in between. CDR3 sequence (DNA): TGTGCCAGCAGTTACGCCGCGGGACAGTACAGCGGGGAGCTGTTTTTT. Translation: CASSYAAGQYSGELFF.

The genes are TRBV9 and TRBJ2-7; 11 bases are shared with TRBD2. Germline V gene sequence: CDR1 SGDLS, CDR2 YYNGEE. The CDR3 extends over 15 amino acids. V was clipped by 4 bases and J by 2 bases; unmatched bases: 5. This CDR3 is CASSFGTSGTYEQYF. The CDR3 nucleotides read TGTGCCAGCAGCTTTGGGACTAGCGGTACCTACGAGCAGTACTTC.

The chain has TRBV7-8 and TRBJ2-7; possible D gene TRBD1, 6 bases. V was clipped by 7 bases and J by 6 bases, with 16 bases between them. The CDR3 length is 13 residues. Germline V gene sequence: CDR1 SGHVS, CDR2 FQNEAQ. The CDR3 DNA is TGTGCCAGCACCCCGAGGGGGAAAGCCGAGCAGTACTTC. This sequence encodes CASTPRGKAEQYF.